One and the same sample provided the 18 T cell receptor beta chains below, sequenced in a study of shared clonotypes between healthy human individuals. The method was immunoSEQ multiplex PCR; TCRdb's version includes in-frame clones alone and lacks a portion of them. The table includes some 900,000 clones, over 75% detected once. The source material was memory CD4+ T cells sorted from blood. The sample's subset: CD45RA-negative fraction. The receptors here all came from a man aged 18 to 35 in good health.

Details on this clone: Other nucleotide sequences from this sample produce the same CDR3. The chain joins TRBV6-1 to TRBJ2-7; D is perhaps TRBD1 or TRBD2 (5 bases each). The germline gives CDR1 MNHNS, CDR2 SASEGT. CDR3 length equals 14 residues. V was clipped by 1 base and J by 3 bases, with 10 bases between them. The DNA for the CDR3 is TGTGCCAGCAGTGAAGGTGGGACCCGCTACGAGCAGTACTTC. Its protein is CASSEGGTRYEQYF.

The V and J genes are TRBV29-1 and TRBJ2-3; D may be TRBD2 (6 bases). With 5 bases removed from V and 2 bases from J, the gap between germline ends came to 11 bases. The CDR3 length is 13 residues. CDR1 and CDR2 from the germline V gene are SQVTM and ANQGSEA. This CDR3 reads CSVRDLNTDTQYF. CDR3 nucleotides: TGCAGCGTTCGGGACTTGAACACAGATACGCAGTATTTT.

The rearrangement links TRBV6-5 to TRBJ1-5, with D tentatively TRBD1 (5 bases). CDR1 and CDR2 (germline): MNHEY, SVGAGI. The CDR3 is 13 amino acids. The V end was cut by 5 bases, the J end by 6 bases, with 11 bases between. CDR3: CASSRTFAQPQHF. The CDR3, as DNA: TGTGCCAGCAGTCGGACATTCGCTCAGCCCCAGCATTTT.

The chain combines TRBV10-2 with TRBJ2-3, with D possibly matching TRBD2 (6 bases). The CDR3 spans 14 residues. The V end lost 7 bases, the J end lost 2 bases, and 13 bases lay between the germline ends. CDR1 and CDR2 from the germline V gene are WSHSY and SAAADI. CDR3 bases: TGCGCCAGCACTATACTAGCCCACACAGATACGCAGTATTTT. Protein sequence: CASTILAHTDTQYF.

The gene calls are TRBV19 and TRBJ2-5, with a possible D match to TRBD2 (7 bases). Germline CDR1 LNHDA, CDR2 SQIVND (reference sequence). This CDR3 contains 14 residues. Deletions cut 3 bases from V and 5 bases from J, with 13 bases between. The CDR3 is CASSIVQGGETQYF. As DNA, the CDR3 is TGTGCCAGTAGTATCGTACAGGGAGGGGAGACCCAGTACTTC.

The genes are TRBV11-2 and TRBJ1-4; 7 bases are shared with TRBD1. The trim removed 3 bases at V and 7 bases at J, leaving 5 bases unmatched. Germline V lookup: CDR1 SGHAT, CDR2 FQNNGV. The CDR3 has 14 residues. Written as DNA, the CDR3 is TGTGCCAGCAGCTTTGGGACAGCTAGTGAAAAACTGTTTTTT. This encodes CASSFGTASEKLFF.

The CDR3 is CASSGLADEQFF. The CDR3 DNA reads TGCGCCAGCAGCGGACTAGCCGATGAGCAGTTCTTC. This chain uses TRBV5-1 with TRBJ2-1, with 8 bases lining up with TRBD2. There are 12 residues in the CDR3. With V trimmed by 4 bases and J by 8 bases, 2 bases remained unmatched. The germline V gene encodes CDR1 SGHRS and CDR2 YFSETQ.

The chain is built from TRBV6-6 and TRBJ1-1, with 7 bases fitting TRBD1. From germline, CDR1 is MNHNY and CDR2 SVGAGI (reference sequence). The CDR3 length is 13 residues. V lost 2 bases and J lost 8; bases outside the gene matches: 5. This CDR3 reads CASSYLGQSEAFF. For the CDR3, the DNA is TGTGCCAGCAGTTACCTGGGACAGTCCGAAGCTTTCTTT.

The V and J genes are TRBV5-1 and TRBJ2-5, with D hard to call. The CDR3 loop spans 14 amino acids. With 0 bases removed from V and 4 bases from J, the gap between germline ends came to 10 bases. In germline, CDR1 is SGHRS, CDR2 YFSETQ. CDR3 loop: CASSLEVVGETQYF. The CDR3 DNA is TGCGCCAGCAGCTTGGAGGTGGTTGGAGAGACCCAGTACTTC.

A few counts support this clone. The chain uses TRBV30 and TRBJ2-3; D is uncertain. Per germline, CDR1 GTSNPN and CDR2 SVGIG (reference sequence). With 0 bases removed from V and 4 bases from J, the gap between germline ends came to 8 bases. CDR3 length: 13 residues. The CDR3 nucleotides are TGTGCCTGGAGTGTAAAACGGGCAGATACGCAGTATTTT. This gives the protein CAWSVKRADTQYF.

This clone has at least ten counts. The chain combines TRBV7-2 with TRBJ1-1; D gene uncertain. V was clipped by 3 bases and J by 11 bases, with 16 bases between them. From germline, CDR1 is SGHTA and CDR2 FQGNSA. There are 13 residues in the CDR3. In nucleotides, the CDR3 is TGTGCCAGCAGCTTCGGGCCCTCCCTCGGGGCTTTCTTT. Protein sequence: CASSFGPSLGAFF.

The chain links TRBV10-2 to TRBJ2-5; possibly TRBD2 for D (6 bases). Matching the DNA end better, TRBJ2-7 makes the J call doubtful. The germline gives CDR1 WSHSY, CDR2 SAAADI. This CDR3 comprises 14 residues. The DNA of the CDR3 is TGCGCCAGCAGTGAGCTTGGAGGGGCCGCCGAGCAGTACTTC. This translates into CASSELGGAAEQYF.

The V call is TRBV6-1, the J call TRBJ1-2; possible D gene TRBD1, 5 bases. This CDR3 has 13 residues. Trimming stripped 2 bases from V and 6 bases from J, with 10 bases between. Germline CDR1 MNHNS, CDR2 SASEGT. Written as DNA, the CDR3 is TGTGCCAGCAGTGAACCCCGGGGCCATGGCTACACCTTC. It is translated as CASSEPRGHGYTF.

V gene TRBV27 combines with J gene TRBJ2-1, with TRBD1 identical over 8 bases. Germline lookup yields CDR1 MNHEY and CDR2 SMNVEV (reference sequence). Losses at the gene ends were 7 bases for V and 4 bases for J; bases not matched to a gene: 9. CDR3 length: 15 amino acids. The CDR3 DNA reads as TGTGCCAGCAAGACGCCAGGGGGCGGGTACAATGAGCAGTTCTTC. Its protein is CASKTPGGGYNEQFF.

The chain couples TRBV27 to TRBJ1-1, with a tentative D call TRBD1 (5 bases). The CDR3 runs 13 residues. Per germline, CDR1 MNHEY and CDR2 SMNVEV (reference sequence). Trimming left V 10 bases short and J 0 bases short, with 12 bases between. The CDR3 DNA sequence: TGTGCCACCTACAGGACAATGAACACTGAAGCTTTCTTT. Its translation: CATYRTMNTEAFF.

The CDR3 sequence: CASSQGPTGNTEAFF. The CDR3 region has the DNA TGCGCCAGCAGCCAAGGTCCCACTGGGAACACTGAAGCTTTCTTT. The V and J genes are TRBV4-3 and TRBJ1-1, with D hard to call. Germline CDR1 reads LGHNA; CDR2 reads YSLEER. V was cut by 1 base and J by 1 base, with 10 bases left in between. The CDR3 length is 15 residues.

This chain connects TRBV5-4 to TRBJ1-6; the match to TRBD1 covers 9 bases. The germline gives CDR1 SGHNT, CDR2 YYREEE (reference sequence). The CDR3 contains 15 residues. The J segment lost 9 bases and the V segment lost 3 bases, leaving 7 bases of the junction unmatched. This chain's CDR3 is CASSYSGTGSSPLHF. CDR3 in DNA: TGTGCCAGCAGCTATTCCGGGACAGGGTCTTCACCCCTCCACTTT.

The chain links TRBV30 to TRBJ1-1; D might be TRBD1 (5 bases). Trimming left V 4 bases short and J 0 bases short, with 15 bases between. The CDR3 loop spans 15 amino acids. Germline CDR1 is GTSNPN and CDR2 is SVGIG (reference sequence). This chain's CDR3 is CAWTGTLILNTEAFF. In DNA form, the CDR3 reads TGTGCCTGGACAGGGACGCTAATTTTGAACACTGAAGCTTTCTTT.